These 5 T cell receptor beta chains originate from one sample sequenced in a study of blood T cell repertoires in COVID-19. TCRdb's copy holds only in-frame clones and misses some; the assay was immunoSEQ multiplex PCR. The sample carries approximately 130,000 clones, around 63% recorded once. The specimen was peripheral blood. Receptors were obtained from a woman in her 70s with acute or convalescent COVID-19.

V and J are TRBV29-1 and TRBJ2-1, with D perhaps matching TRBD1 (8 bases). The germline gives CDR1 SQVTM, CDR2 ANQGSEA. Between the trimmed V and J ends, which lost 5 bases and 8 bases, there was a span of 19 bases. There are 14 residues in the CDR3. The CDR3 sequence: CSVSQGAGRDEQFF. The CDR3 nucleotides are TGCAGCGTTTCTCAGGGGGCGGGGAGGGATGAGCAGTTCTTC.

The sample holds a few counts of this clone. The CDR3 nucleotides read TGTGCCAGCAGCTTGGAGGGACAAGGCGAGCAGTACTTC. This gives the protein CASSLEGQGEQYF. The chain is built from TRBV5-8 and TRBJ2-7, with D possibly being TRBD1 (6 bases). Germline-derived CDR1 and CDR2 are SGHTS and YDEGEE. The CDR3 consists of 13 residues. V dropped 0 bases and J dropped 6 bases, with 10 bases sitting between them.

This clone was observed once. The gene calls are TRBV28 and TRBJ1-6, with 9 bases lining up with TRBD1. The CDR3 is made up of 14 amino acids. V lost 3 bases, J lost 10 bases, and 4 bases stayed unmatched. Germline V gene sequence: CDR1 MDHEN, CDR2 SYDVKM. CDR3 nucleotides: TGTGCCAGCAGTTTTAGACAGGGGGTCTCACCCCTCCACTTT. It is translated as CASSFRQGVSPLHF.

This clone was counted a few times. In DNA form, the CDR3 reads TGTGCCAGCAGCCCGGGACTAGCGGGGGGCCAGGGAGAGACCCAGTACTTC. Translating it yields CASSPGLAGGQGETQYF. V is TRBV5-4 and J is TRBJ2-5, with TRBD2 matching 15 bases. V lost 4 bases, J lost 4 bases, and 8 bases stayed unmatched. The V gene's germline CDR1 is SGHNT and CDR2 YYREEE (reference sequence). The CDR3 runs 17 residues. Full variable domain (remainder filled in from reference TRBV5-4 and TRBJ2-5): ETGVTQSPTHLIKTRGQQVTLRCSSQSGHNTVSWYQQALGQGPQFIFQYYREEENGRGNFPPRFSGLQFPNYSSELNVNALELDDSALYLCASSPGLAGGQGETQYFGPGTRLLVL.

This clone was counted only a few times. This sequence joins TRBV11-2 and TRBJ2-1; 7 nucleotides align to TRBD1. Per the germline V gene, CDR1 is SGHAT and CDR2 is FQNNGV. The ends lost 4 bases at V and 14 bases at J; junction bases unmatched: 17. The CDR3 has 15 residues. CDR3 amino acids: CASSSKGTGVFQKFF. CDR3 DNA sequence: TGTGCCAGCAGCTCCAAAGGAACAGGGGTTTTTCAGAAGTTCTTC. The entire variable domain, with the rest obtained from reference TRBV11-2 and TRBJ2-1, is as follows: EAGVAQSPRYKIIEKRQSVAFWCNPISGHATLYWYQQILGQGPKLLIQFQNNGVVDDSQLPKDRFSAERLKGVDSTLKIQPAKLEDSAVYLCASSSKGTGVFQKFFGPGTRLTVL.